The 28 T cell receptor beta chains listed next were all sequenced from one sample in a study of T cells in women clearing cervical HPV infection. Sequencing was performed with immunoSEQ multiplex PCR; in TCRdb, only in-frame clones are kept and a portion is missing. The repertoire table contains 9,000 to 15,000 clones. Sequencing input: blood buffy coat. These receptors all come from a woman between 18 and 75 years old with a cervical HPV16 infection that either progressed to CIN3+ or cleared (not recorded which).

Comments on this clone: From the germline J gene comes the end of the CDR3, since the read stops 3 residues before it. V is TRBV7-9 and J is TRBJ2-3, with TRBD1 matching 7 bases. This CDR3 comprises 14 residues. V lost 3 bases to trimming and J lost 4 bases; unmatched junction nucleotides: 4. The germline V gene has CDR1 SEHNR and CDR2 FQNEAQ (reference sequence). CDR3 DNA (partial): TGTGCCAGCAGCTTGGGGACAGCATCAGATACG. Translation gives CASSLGTASDT. The CDR3 in full is CASSLGTASDTQYF.

A word on this clone: The read ends 3 residues early relative to the CDR3; the germline J gene fills the gap. The identical CDR3 is also encoded by other nucleotide sequences in the sample. The rearrangement uses TRBV7-9 and TRBJ2-3, with 9 bases that match TRBD2. The CDR3 length is 15 residues. Germline trimming cut 3 bases from V and 3 bases from J; bases unmatched to any gene: 4. Germline CDR1 reads SEHNR; CDR2 reads FQNEAQ (reference sequence). The CDR3 loop reads CASSFSAGGTDTQYF. The DNA read from the CDR3 is TGTGCCAGCAGCTTCTCGGCGGGGGGGACAGATACG.

As concerns this clone: The CDR3 extends 3 residues past the end of the read, so its final part is completed from the germline J gene. The genes are TRBV6-2 or TRBV6-3 and TRBJ1-6; 9 bases line up with TRBD1. J was trimmed by 9 bases and V by 5 bases; bases with no gene match: 5. The V gene's germline CDR1 is MNHEY and CDR2 SVGEGT. The CDR3 runs 14 residues. CDR3 DNA (partial): TGTGCCAGCAGTCCCGACAGGGGGTTTTCACCC. Its protein product is CASSPDRGFSP. The complete CDR3 sequence is CASSPDRGFSPLHF.

Regarding this clone: The missing CDR3 end, 3 residues past where the read stops, is filled in from the germline J gene. The rearrangement links TRBV7-2 to TRBJ2-7, with TRBD1 as a possible D gene (6 bases). V gave up 3 bases and J gave up 3 bases, with 12 bases separating them. Germline V lookup: CDR1 SGHTA, CDR2 FQGNSA. The CDR3 runs 14 residues. Incomplete CDR3 DNA: TGTGCCAGCAGCTTGGACACAGGGTTCTACGAG. Residues: CASSLDTGFYE. The entire CDR3 sequence reads CASSLDTGFYEQYF.

CDR3 in amino acids: CATSVNSGGADEQFF. The covered CDR3 bases are TGTGCCACCAGTGTGAATAGCGGGGGGGCGGATGAG. The rearrangement links TRBV24-1 to TRBJ2-1, with TRBD2 matching over 11 bases. The read terminates 3 residues before the CDR3 end, so the remaining end is supplied by the germline J gene. This CDR3 comprises 15 residues. J was trimmed by 8 bases and V by 5 bases; bases with no gene match: 7. Germline lookup yields CDR1 KGHDR and CDR2 SFDVKD.

With regard to this clone: The read ends 3 residues before the CDR3 terminus; that terminus is restored from the germline J gene. The rearrangement uses TRBV2 and TRBJ1-3; a weak D match, TRBD1 (5 bases). The germline gives CDR1 SNHLY, CDR2 FYNNEI. CDR3 length equals 17 residues. V gave up 6 bases and J gave up 4 bases, with 22 bases separating them. Here the CDR3 reads CASSVGMTRGAGNTIYF. The DNA read from the CDR3 is TGTGCCAGCAGCGTGGGGATGACCCGAGGGGCGGGAAACACC.

A word on this clone: The missing CDR3 end, 3 residues past where the read stops, is filled in from the germline J gene. The rearrangement uses TRBV7-9 and TRBJ1-5; D call uncertain. Trimming pared 6 bases from V and 4 bases from J, leaving 13 bases between. Germline CDR1 reads SEHNR; CDR2 reads FQNEAQ (reference sequence). CDR3 length: 14 amino acids. The CDR3 sequence is CASSSGGTNQPQHF. CDR3 bases read: TGTGCCAGCAGTTCCGGCGGAACGAATCAGCCC.

In terms of frequency, this clone is medium-sized. The DNA ends 3 residues before the CDR3 does, and the rest of the CDR3 is filled in from the germline J gene. The rearrangement uses TRBV13 and TRBJ1-4; tentatively, D is TRBD1 (6 bases). CDR1 and CDR2 (germline): PRHDT, FYEKMQ (reference sequence). Trimming removed 4 bases from V and 4 bases from J, with 10 bases in between. The CDR3 covers 14 residues. This CDR3 reads CASSWTERNEKLFF. The CDR3 bases that were read are TGTGCCAGCAGCTGGACAGAACGTAATGAAAAA.

Worth noting for this clone: The read is 3 residues too short to cover the CDR3 end, so that end is filled in from the germline J gene. The chain is built from TRBV5-1 and TRBJ2-1, with D possibly TRBD2 on 6 matching bases. Germline CDR1 reads SGHRS; CDR2 reads YFSETQ. The CDR3 contains 15 residues. V gave up 0 bases and J gave up 5 bases, with 12 bases separating them. Partial CDR3 DNA: TGCGCCAGCAGCTTGGAGTCGCGGGGAAACAATGAG. It is translated as CASSLESRGNNE. From start to end, the CDR3 is CASSLESRGNNEQFF.

Regarding this clone: The read terminates 3 residues ahead of where the CDR3 ends, so the germline J gene completes it. J is TRBJ2-7 and V is TRBV19; maybe TRBD1 (6 bases). This CDR3 has 16 residues. V was clipped by 6 bases and J by 3 bases, with 21 bases between them. Germline V gives CDR1 LNHDA, CDR2 SQIVND (reference sequence). The sequenced part of the CDR3 DNA is TGTGCCAGTAGGGACTTGGGGGCCCCGGAAGGCTACGAG. Its protein product is CASRDLGAPEGYE. The full CDR3 protein reads CASRDLGAPEGYEQYF.

Concerning this clone: Sequencing ends 3 residues short of the CDR3 end; the germline J gene provides the rest. This sequence joins TRBV7-2 and TRBJ2-3; D is perhaps TRBD1 or TRBD2 (8 bases each). V shed 6 bases and J shed 6 bases, with 19 bases lying between them. The CDR3 sequence is 15 residues long. In germline, CDR1 is SGHTA, CDR2 FQGNSA. CDR3 bases read: TGTGCCAGCAGTCCCGGACAGGGCGGGAGGGATACG. The encoded protein is CASSPGQGGRDT. The full CDR3 protein reads CASSPGQGGRDTQYF.

With regard to this clone: The read ends 3 residues early relative to the CDR3; the germline J gene fills the gap. This chain joins TRBV11-2 and TRBJ2-1; TRBD2 matches 8 bases. V trimming: 5 bases; J trimming: 7 bases; junction bases outside the gene matches: 7. Germline V gives CDR1 SGHAT, CDR2 FQNNGV. This CDR3 has 14 amino acids. CDR3 sequence: CASSPGGAGNEQFF. Incomplete CDR3 DNA: TGTGCCAGCAGCCCCGGGGGGGCGGGGAATGAG.

Remarks on this clone: Read coverage stops 3 residues before the CDR3 terminus; the germline J gene supplies the remainder. The chain is built from TRBV18 and TRBJ2-5; D not certain. With 0 bases removed from V and 5 bases from J, the gap between germline ends came to 7 bases. Germline assignment: CDR1 KGHSH and CDR2 LQKENI. The CDR3 runs 13 residues. The chain's CDR3 is CASSPPNSETQYF. The sequenced CDR3 bases are TGTGCCAGCTCACCACCGAACAGCGAGACC.

To note about this clone: The CDR3 end is not reached by the read, which stops 3 residues before it; the germline J gene fills it in. The J gene is TRBJ2-1, the V gene TRBV30; 12 bases are shared with TRBD2. V trimming: 2 bases; J trimming: 5 bases; junction bases outside the gene matches: 16. The CDR3 has 19 residues. Germline V gene sequence: CDR1 GTSNPN, CDR2 SVGIG (reference sequence). The CDR3 sequence is CAWSPSSTSGGLRDNEQFF. The part of the CDR3 DNA that was read is TGTGCCTGGAGTCCCTCTTCAACTAGCGGGGGGCTTAGGGACAATGAG.

To note about this clone: Read coverage stops 3 residues before the CDR3 terminus; the germline J gene supplies the remainder. This chain joins TRBV20-1 and TRBJ2-7; D might be TRBD1 (6 bases). The CDR3 covers 13 residues. CDR1 and CDR2 (germline): DFQATT, SNEGSKA (reference sequence). The V end was cut by 6 bases, the J end by 0 bases, with 12 bases between. This chain's CDR3 is CSAQGPDSYEQYF. CDR3 DNA, as far as it was read: TGCAGTGCGCAGGGGCCTGACTCCTACGAG.

With regard to this clone: The read is 3 residues too short to cover the CDR3 end, so that end is filled in from the germline J gene. The chain links TRBV5-1 to TRBJ2-3; TRBD1 agrees at 7 bases. Germline trimming cut 0 bases from V and 0 bases from J; bases unmatched to any gene: 1. Germline assignment: CDR1 SGHRS and CDR2 YFSETQ. The CDR3 has 15 residues. The part of the CDR3 DNA that was read is TGCGCCAGCAGCTTGGGGGGACAGAGCACAGATACG. The encoded protein is CASSLGGQSTDT. In full, the CDR3 is CASSLGGQSTDTQYF.

For this clone: The CDR3 end is not reached by the read, which stops 3 residues before it; the germline J gene fills it in. This chain uses TRBV5-3 with TRBJ2-2; TRBD2 aligns across 11 bases. TRBV5-3 is given ORF status, its function remaining uncertain. The J segment lost 3 bases and the V segment lost 4 bases, leaving 11 bases of the junction unmatched. The CDR3 spans 18 residues. The CDR3 reads CARSVPSGGPNDTGELFF. The CDR3 bases that were read are TGTGCCAGAAGCGTACCTAGCGGGGGGCCGAATGACACCGGGGAG.

In the case of this clone: From the germline J gene comes the end of the CDR3, since the read stops 3 residues before it. The chain links TRBV18 to TRBJ2-7; 9 nucleotides align to TRBD2. This CDR3 comprises 13 residues. V lost 5 bases to trimming and J lost 3 bases; unmatched junction nucleotides: 2. CDR1 is KGHSH, CDR2 LQKENI, per germline. The CDR3 spells CASSSTSGYEQYF. The sequenced CDR3 bases are TGTGCCAGCTCATCGACTAGCGGCTACGAG.

A word on this clone: The read gets to within 3 residues of the CDR3 end, and the germline J gene fills in the rest. The chain has TRBV2 and TRBJ1-1; 7 nucleotides match TRBD1. Germline V gives CDR1 SNHLY, CDR2 FYNNEI. The CDR3 totals 13 residues. The CDR3 spells CASSADREERAFF. The CDR3 DNA, read in part, is TGTGCCAGCAGTGCCGACAGGGAGGAGAGA. Together with reference TRBV2 and TRBJ1-1, the CDR3 gives the full variable domain: EPEVTQTPSHQVTQMGQEVILRCVPISNHLYFYWYRQILGQKVEFLVSFYNNEISEKSEIFDDQFSVERPDGSNFTLKIRSTKLEDSAMYFCASSADREERAFFGQGTRLTVV.

Remarks on this clone: The CDR3 is cut off 3 residues early in the read; its end comes from the germline J gene. The rearrangement links TRBV19 to TRBJ1-5; maybe TRBD1 (5 bases). Trimming cost V 3 bases and J 5 bases, with 11 bases left between them. Per germline, CDR1 LNHDA and CDR2 SQIVND (reference sequence). CDR3 size: 14 residues. The CDR3 protein is CASSIGGWDQPQHF. The sequenced part of the CDR3 DNA is TGTGCCAGTAGTATCGGGGGATGGGATCAGCCC.

Concerning this clone itself: The read finishes 3 residues shy of the CDR3 end, and the germline J gene is used to complete it. The J gene is TRBJ1-5, the V gene TRBV2; D perhaps matches TRBD1 (6 bases). V lost 2 bases and J lost 6, with 17 bases in between. Germline assignment: CDR1 SNHLY and CDR2 FYNNEI. The CDR3 has 16 residues. CDR3 bases read: TGTGCCAGCAGTGAAACGGGGGGCAGGGATGGTCAGCCC. Protein: CASSETGGRDGQP. The full CDR3 protein is CASSETGGRDGQPQHF.

Turning to this clone: Read sequence stops 3 residues before the CDR3 end, and the germline J gene provides the missing end. This chain uses TRBV7-2 with TRBJ1-1; D gene uncertain. The CDR3 covers 15 residues. Germline assignment: CDR1 SGHTA and CDR2 FQGNSA. V gave up 2 bases and J gave up 2 bases, with 12 bases separating them. The CDR3 region is CASSLNHAVNTEAFF. CDR3 DNA (partial): TGTGCCAGCAGCTTAAACCACGCGGTAAACACTGAA. Combining the CDR3 with reference TRBV7-2 and TRBJ1-1 gives the whole variable domain GAGVSQSPSNKVTEKGKDVELRCDPISGHTALYWYRQSLGQGLEFLIYFQGNSAPDKSGLPSDRFSAERTGGSVSTLTIQRTQQEDSAVYLCASSLNHAVNTEAFFGQGTRLTVV.

As concerns this clone: The read finishes 3 residues shy of the CDR3 end, and the germline J gene is used to complete it. V usage is TRBV7-3 and J usage is TRBJ2-1, with TRBD2 matching over 11 bases. V gave up 2 bases and J gave up 7 bases; unmatched junction bases: 4. Germline assignment: CDR1 SGHTA and CDR2 FQGTGA. There are 15 residues in the CDR3. CDR3 region: CASSLVLAGGNEQFF. CDR3 DNA, as far as it was read: TGTGCCAGCAGCTTAGTCCTAGCGGGGGGTAATGAG.

Concerning this clone: The read falls 3 residues short of the CDR3 end, and the missing part is taken from the germline J gene. The chain couples TRBV7-2 to TRBJ2-4; tentatively, D is TRBD1 (5 bases). The CDR3 sequence is 14 residues long. Germline V gene data show CDR1 as SGHTA and CDR2 as FQGNSA. CDR3 sequence: CASSFSGIHGGQYF. The part of the CDR3 DNA that was read is TGTGCCAGCAGCTTCTCAGGGATTCATGGTGGT. Full variable domain (rest looked up from reference TRBV7-2 and TRBJ2-4): GAGVSQSPSNKVTEKGKDVELRCDPISGHTALYWYRQSLGQGLEFLIYFQGNSAPDKSGLPSDRFSAERTGGSVSTLTIQRTQQEDSAVYLCASSFSGIHGGQYFGAGTRLSVL.

With respect to this clone: Coverage ceases 3 residues before the CDR3 finishes, and the germline J gene fills in the end. This sequence joins TRBV18 and TRBJ1-2; D remains unclear. The germline V gene encodes CDR1 KGHSH and CDR2 LQKENI. The CDR3 length is 13 residues. CDR3 DNA, as far as it was read: TGTGCCAGCTCACCACCGTCCGGGGATACC. It codes for CASSPPSGDT. The entire CDR3 protein reads CASSPPSGDTYTF.

In regard to this clone: The CDR3 is cut off 3 residues early in the read; its end comes from the germline J gene. The V call is TRBV18, the J call TRBJ1-5; D ambiguous. Germline V gene sequence: CDR1 KGHSH, CDR2 LQKENI. This CDR3 is built from 12 residues. The ends were cut back, 2 bases at V and 6 bases at J, with 5 bases in the middle. CDR3 DNA (partial): TGTGCCAGCTCACCATCGGGTCAGCCC. As protein: CASSPSGQP. In full, the CDR3 reads CASSPSGQPQHF.

Regarding this clone: Coverage ceases 3 residues before the CDR3 finishes, and the germline J gene fills in the end. This chain uses TRBV5-1 with TRBJ1-2, with TRBD1 matching 11 bases. CDR3 length: 14 residues. CDR1 SGHRS and CDR2 YFSETQ come from the germline V gene. CDR3 DNA (partial): TGCGCCAGCAGCTTGGGAGGGACAGGGGGACGC. Translated: CASSLGGTGGR. The full CDR3 protein reads CASSLGGTGGRYTF.

Of note for this clone: The read gets to within 3 residues of the CDR3 end, and the germline J gene fills in the rest. The chain has TRBV11-3 and TRBJ2-5, with 7 bases that match TRBD2. The CDR3 runs 15 residues. V dropped 3 bases and J dropped 4; count of bases not matched to a gene: 8. CDR1 is SGHNT, CDR2 YENEEA, per germline. The DNA read from the CDR3 is TGTGCCAGCAGCTTGGGAGGGGCCGTTCCAGAGACC. It translates to CASSLGGAVPET. The full CDR3 is CASSLGGAVPETQYF.